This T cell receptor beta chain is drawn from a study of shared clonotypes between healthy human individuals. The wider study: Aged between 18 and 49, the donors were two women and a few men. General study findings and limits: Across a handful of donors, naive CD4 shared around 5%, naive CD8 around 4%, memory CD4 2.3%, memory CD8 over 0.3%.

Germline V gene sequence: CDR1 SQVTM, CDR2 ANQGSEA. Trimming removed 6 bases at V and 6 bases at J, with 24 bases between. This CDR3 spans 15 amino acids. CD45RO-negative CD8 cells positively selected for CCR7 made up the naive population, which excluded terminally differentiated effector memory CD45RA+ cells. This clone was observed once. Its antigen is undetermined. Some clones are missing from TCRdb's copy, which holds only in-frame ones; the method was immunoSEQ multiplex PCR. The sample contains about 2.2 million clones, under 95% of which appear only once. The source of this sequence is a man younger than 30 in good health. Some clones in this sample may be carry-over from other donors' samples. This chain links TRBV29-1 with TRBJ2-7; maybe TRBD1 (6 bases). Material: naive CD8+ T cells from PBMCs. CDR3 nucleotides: TGCAGCGTCCCCCGCCTGGACAGCTGGTGGGGCGAGCAGTACTTC. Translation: CSVPRLDSWWGEQYF.